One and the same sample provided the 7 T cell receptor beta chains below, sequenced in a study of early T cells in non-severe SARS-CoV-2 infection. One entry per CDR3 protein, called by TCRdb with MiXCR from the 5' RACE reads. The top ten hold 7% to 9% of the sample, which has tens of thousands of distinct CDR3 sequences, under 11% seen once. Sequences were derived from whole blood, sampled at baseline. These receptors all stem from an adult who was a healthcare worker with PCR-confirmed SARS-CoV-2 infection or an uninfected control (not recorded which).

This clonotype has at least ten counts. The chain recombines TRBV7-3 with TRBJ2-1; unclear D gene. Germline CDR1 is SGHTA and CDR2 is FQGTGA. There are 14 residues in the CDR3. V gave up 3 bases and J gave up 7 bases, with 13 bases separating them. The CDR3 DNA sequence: TGTGCCAGCAGCTTGTCCGGCCCTGGTAATGAGCAGTTCTTC. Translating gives CASSLSGPGNEQFF.

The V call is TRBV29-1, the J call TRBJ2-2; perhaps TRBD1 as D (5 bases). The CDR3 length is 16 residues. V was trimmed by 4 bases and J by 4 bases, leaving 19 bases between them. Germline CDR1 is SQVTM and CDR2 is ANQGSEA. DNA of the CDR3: TGCAGCGTTGCGGCTGGTGGGGCTGTGGGCACCGGGGAGCTGTTTTTT. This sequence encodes CSVAAGGAVGTGELFF.

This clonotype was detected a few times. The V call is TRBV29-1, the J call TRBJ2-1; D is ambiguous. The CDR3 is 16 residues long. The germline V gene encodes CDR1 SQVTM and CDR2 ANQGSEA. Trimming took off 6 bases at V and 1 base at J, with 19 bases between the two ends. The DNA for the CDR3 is TGCAGCGTGGAGACTCTTCAGGTAGGATCCTACAATGAGCAGTTCTTC. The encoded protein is CSVETLQVGSYNEQFF.

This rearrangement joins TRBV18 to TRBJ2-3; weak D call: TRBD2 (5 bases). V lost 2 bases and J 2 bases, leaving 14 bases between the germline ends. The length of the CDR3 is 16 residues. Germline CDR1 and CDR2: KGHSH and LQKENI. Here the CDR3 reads CASSPFRWENTDTQYF. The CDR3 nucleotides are TGTGCCAGCTCACCATTTAGGTGGGAGAACACAGATACGCAGTATTTT.

The CDR3 nucleotides are TGCGCCAGCAGCTTGAACGGGAGGGCCGGAACCGGGGAGCTGTTTTTT. This encodes CASSLNGRAGTGELFF. The chain carries TRBV5-1 and TRBJ2-2, with TRBD2 identical over 8 bases. The CDR3 extends over 16 amino acids. Trimming at V came to 1 base and at J to 5 bases, leaving 7 bases not matched to a gene. Germline CDR1 reads SGHRS; CDR2 reads YFSETQ.

CDR3 bases: TGCAGTGCTTTCAGGGGGCGCAGGCCCTACGAGCAGTACTTC. Translated, it gives CSAFRGRRPYEQYF. The rearrangement joins TRBV20-1 to TRBJ2-7, with TRBD1 matching 8 bases. The CDR3 runs 14 residues. Germline V gene sequence: CDR1 DFQATT, CDR2 SNEGSKA (reference sequence). V dropped 5 bases and J dropped 2; count of bases not matched to a gene: 8.

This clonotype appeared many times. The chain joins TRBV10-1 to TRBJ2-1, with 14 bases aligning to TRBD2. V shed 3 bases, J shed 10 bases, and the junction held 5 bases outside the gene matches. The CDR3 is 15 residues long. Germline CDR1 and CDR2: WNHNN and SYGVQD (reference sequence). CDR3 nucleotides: TGCGCCAGCAGTGAAGGGACTAGCGGGAGAAGAGAGCAGTTCTTC. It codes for CASSEGTSGRREQFF.